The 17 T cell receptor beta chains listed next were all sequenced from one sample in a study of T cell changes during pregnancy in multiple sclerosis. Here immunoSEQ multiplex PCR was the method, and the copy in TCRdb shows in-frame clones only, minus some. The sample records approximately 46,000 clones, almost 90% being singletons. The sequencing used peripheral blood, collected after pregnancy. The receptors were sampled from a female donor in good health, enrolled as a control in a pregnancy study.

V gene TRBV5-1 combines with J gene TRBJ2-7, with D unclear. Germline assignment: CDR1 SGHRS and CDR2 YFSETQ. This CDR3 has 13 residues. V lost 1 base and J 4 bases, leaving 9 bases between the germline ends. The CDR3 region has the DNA TGCGCCAGCAGCTTGCCGGGTTTTTACGAGCAGTACTTC. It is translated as CASSLPGFYEQYF. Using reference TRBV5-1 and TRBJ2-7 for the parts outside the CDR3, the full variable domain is KAGVTQTPRYLIKTRGQQVTLSCSPISGHRSVSWYQQTPGQGLQFLFEYFSETQRNKGNFPGRFSGRQFSNSRSEMNVSTLELGDSALYLCASSLPGFYEQYFGPGTRLTVT.

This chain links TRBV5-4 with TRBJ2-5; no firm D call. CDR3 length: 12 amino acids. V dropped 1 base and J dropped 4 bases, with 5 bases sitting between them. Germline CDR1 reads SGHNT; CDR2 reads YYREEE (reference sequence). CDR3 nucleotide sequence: TGTGCCAGCAGCTTGCCGGGAGAGACCCAGTACTTC. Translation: CASSLPGETQYF. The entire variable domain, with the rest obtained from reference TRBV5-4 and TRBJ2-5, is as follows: ETGVTQSPTHLIKTRGQQVTLRCSSQSGHNTVSWYQQALGQGPQFIFQYYREEENGRGNFPPRFSGLQFPNYSSELNVNALELDDSALYLCASSLPGETQYFGPGTRLLVL.

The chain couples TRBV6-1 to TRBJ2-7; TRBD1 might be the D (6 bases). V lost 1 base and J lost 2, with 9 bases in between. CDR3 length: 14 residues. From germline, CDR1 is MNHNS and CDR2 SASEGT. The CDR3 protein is CASSEEGQTYEQYF. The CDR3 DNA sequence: TGTGCCAGCAGTGAAGAGGGACAAACCTACGAGCAGTACTTC.

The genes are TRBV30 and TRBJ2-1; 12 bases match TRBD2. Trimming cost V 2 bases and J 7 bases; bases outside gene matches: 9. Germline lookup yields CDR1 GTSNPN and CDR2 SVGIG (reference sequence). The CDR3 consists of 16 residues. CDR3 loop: CAWSFRTSGRRNEQFF. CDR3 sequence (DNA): TGTGCCTGGAGTTTCAGAACTAGCGGGAGGCGAAATGAGCAGTTCTTC.

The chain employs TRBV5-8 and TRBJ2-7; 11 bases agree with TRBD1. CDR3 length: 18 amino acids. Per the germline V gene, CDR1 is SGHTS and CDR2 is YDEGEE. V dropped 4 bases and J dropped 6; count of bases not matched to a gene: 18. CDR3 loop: CASSRTGGGSGSLGEQYF. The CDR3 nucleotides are TGTGCCAGCAGCCGGACAGGGGGCGGCTCGGGCTCCCTAGGCGAGCAGTACTTC. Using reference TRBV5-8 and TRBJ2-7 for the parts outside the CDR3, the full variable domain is EAGVTQSPTHLIKTRGQQATLRCSPISGHTSVYWYQQALGLGLQFLLWYDEGEERNRGNFPPRFSGRQFPNYSSELNVNALELEDSALYLCASSRTGGGSGSLGEQYFGPGTRLTVT.

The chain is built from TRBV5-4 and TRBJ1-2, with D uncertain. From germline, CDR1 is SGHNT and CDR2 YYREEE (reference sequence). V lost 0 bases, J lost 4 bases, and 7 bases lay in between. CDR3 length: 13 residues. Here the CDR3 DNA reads TGTGCCAGCAGCTTGGGCACGGGCTATGGCTACACCTTC. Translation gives CASSLGTGYGYTF.

CDR3 protein: CASSPSGDAGELFF. The CDR3, as DNA: TGTGCCAGCAGTCCCAGCGGGGACGCCGGGGAGCTGTTTTTT. The chain joins TRBV6-4 to TRBJ2-2; 7 bases fit TRBD2. Germline CDR1 MRHNA, CDR2 SNTAGT. The CDR3 has 14 residues. V was clipped by 5 bases and J by 6 bases; unmatched bases: 6.

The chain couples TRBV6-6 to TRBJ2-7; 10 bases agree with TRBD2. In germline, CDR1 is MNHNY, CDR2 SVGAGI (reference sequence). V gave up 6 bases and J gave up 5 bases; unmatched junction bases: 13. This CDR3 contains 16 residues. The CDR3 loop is CASRKAGGATRDEQYF. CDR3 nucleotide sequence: TGTGCCAGCAGAAAAGCGGGAGGGGCGACAAGAGACGAGCAGTACTTC.

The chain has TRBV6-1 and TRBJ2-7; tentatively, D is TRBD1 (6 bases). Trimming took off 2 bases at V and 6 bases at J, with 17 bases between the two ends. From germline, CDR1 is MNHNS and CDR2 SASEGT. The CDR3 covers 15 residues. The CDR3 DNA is TGTGCCAGCAGTGAATCCCGCGCCAGGGGTCCCGAGCAGTACTTC. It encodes CASSESRARGPEQYF.

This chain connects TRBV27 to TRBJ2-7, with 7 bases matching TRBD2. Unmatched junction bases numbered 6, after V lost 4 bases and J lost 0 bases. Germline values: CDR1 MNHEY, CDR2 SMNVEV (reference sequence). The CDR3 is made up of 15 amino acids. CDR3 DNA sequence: TGTGCCAGCAGTTCAGCGGGACGGCACTCCTACGAGCAGTACTTC. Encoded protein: CASSSAGRHSYEQYF.

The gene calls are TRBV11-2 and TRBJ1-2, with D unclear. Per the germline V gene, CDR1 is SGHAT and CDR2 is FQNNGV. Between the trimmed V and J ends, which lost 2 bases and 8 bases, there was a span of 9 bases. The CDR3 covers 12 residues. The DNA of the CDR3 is TGTGCCAGCAGCTTAAGCGGAAGCGGCTACACCTTC. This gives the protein CASSLSGSGYTF.

The chain's CDR3 is CASSLEVGGSGNTIYF. CDR3 in DNA: TGCGCCAGCAGCTTGGAGGTGGGGGGCTCTGGAAACACCATATATTTT. The chain couples TRBV5-1 to TRBJ1-3; weak D call: TRBD1 (5 bases). CDR3 length equals 16 residues. The germline V gene encodes CDR1 SGHRS and CDR2 YFSETQ. V was cut by 0 bases and J by 0 bases, with 10 bases left in between. Full variable domain (outside the CDR3, taken from reference TRBV5-1 and TRBJ1-3): KAGVTQTPRYLIKTRGQQVTLSCSPISGHRSVSWYQQTPGQGLQFLFEYFSETQRNKGNFPGRFSGRQFSNSRSEMNVSTLELGDSALYLCASSLEVGGSGNTIYFGEGSWLTVV.

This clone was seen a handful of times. CDR3 sequence (DNA): TGTGCCAGCAGCCCAAGTGGGGCCCTCAATTCACCCCTCCACTTT. This translates into CASSPSGALNSPLHF. The chain employs TRBV9 and TRBJ1-6, with D possibly TRBD1 on 5 matching bases. Trimming left V 4 bases short and J 7 bases short, with 15 bases between. The CDR3 consists of 15 residues. The germline CDR1 and CDR2 sequences are SGDLS and YYNGEE.

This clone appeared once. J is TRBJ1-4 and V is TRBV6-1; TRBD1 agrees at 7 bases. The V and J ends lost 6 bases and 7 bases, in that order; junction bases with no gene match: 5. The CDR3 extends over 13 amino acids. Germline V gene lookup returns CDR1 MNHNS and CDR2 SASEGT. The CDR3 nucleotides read TGTGCCAGCAGACAGGGGTTTTTTGAAAAACTGTTTTTT. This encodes CASRQGFFEKLFF.

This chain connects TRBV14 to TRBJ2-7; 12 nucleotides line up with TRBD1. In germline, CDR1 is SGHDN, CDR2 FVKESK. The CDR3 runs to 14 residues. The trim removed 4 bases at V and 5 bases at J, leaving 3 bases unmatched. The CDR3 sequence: CASSPGQGAHEQYF. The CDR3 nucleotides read TGTGCCAGCAGCCCGGGACAGGGGGCTCACGAGCAGTACTTC.

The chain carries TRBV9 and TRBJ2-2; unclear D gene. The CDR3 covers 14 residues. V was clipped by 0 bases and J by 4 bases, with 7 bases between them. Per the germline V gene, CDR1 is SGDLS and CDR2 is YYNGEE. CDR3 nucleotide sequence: TGTGCCAGCAGCGTAGCCGCTATCACCGGGGAGCTGTTTTTT. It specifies CASSVAAITGELFF.

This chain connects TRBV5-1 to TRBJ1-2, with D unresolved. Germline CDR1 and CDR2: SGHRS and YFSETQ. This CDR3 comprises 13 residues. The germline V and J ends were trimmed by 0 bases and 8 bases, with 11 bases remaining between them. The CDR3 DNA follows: TGCGCCAGCAGCTTGGCCGTCAGTTGGGGCTACACCTTC. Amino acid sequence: CASSLAVSWGYTF.